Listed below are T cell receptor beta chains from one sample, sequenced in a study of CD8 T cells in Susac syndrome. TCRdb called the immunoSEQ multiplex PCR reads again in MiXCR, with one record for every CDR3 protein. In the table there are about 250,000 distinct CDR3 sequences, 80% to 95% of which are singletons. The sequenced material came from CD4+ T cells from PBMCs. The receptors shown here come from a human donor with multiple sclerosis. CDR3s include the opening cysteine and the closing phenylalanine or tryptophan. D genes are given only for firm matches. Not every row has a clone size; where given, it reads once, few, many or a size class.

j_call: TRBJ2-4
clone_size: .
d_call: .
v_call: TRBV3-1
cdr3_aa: CASSLLQGIAKNIQYF
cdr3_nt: TGTGCCAGCAGCCTACTACAGGGCATAGCCAAAAACATTCAGTACTTC

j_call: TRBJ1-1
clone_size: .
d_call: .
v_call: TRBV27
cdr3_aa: CASSFTRTNTEAFF
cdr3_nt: TGTGCCAGCAGTTTTACAAGGACGAACACTGAAGCTTTCTTT

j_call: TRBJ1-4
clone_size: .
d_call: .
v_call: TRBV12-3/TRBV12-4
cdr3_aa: CASSLVGARGEKLFF
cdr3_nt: TGTGCCAGCAGTTTAGTGGGGGCGCGCGGTGAAAAACTGTTTTTT

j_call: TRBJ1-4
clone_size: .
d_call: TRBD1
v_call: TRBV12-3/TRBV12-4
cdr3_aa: CASSLNRGGEKLFF
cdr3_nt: TGTGCCAGCAGTTTAAACAGGGGTGGTGAAAAACTGTTTTTT

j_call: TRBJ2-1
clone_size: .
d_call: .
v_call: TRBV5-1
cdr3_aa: CASSFGHGEQFF
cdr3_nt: TGCGCCAGCAGCTTCGGCCACGGGGAGCAGTTCTTC

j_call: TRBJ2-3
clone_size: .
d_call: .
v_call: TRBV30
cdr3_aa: CAWGGGRRDTQYF
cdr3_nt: TGTGCCTGGGGGGGCGGGAGAAGAGATACGCAGTATTTT

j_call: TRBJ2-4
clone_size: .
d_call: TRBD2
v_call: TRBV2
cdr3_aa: CAGGTSGIIQYF
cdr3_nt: TGTGCCGGCGGGACTAGCGGAATTATTCAGTACTTC

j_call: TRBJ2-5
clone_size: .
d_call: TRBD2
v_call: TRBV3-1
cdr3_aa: CASSPGGAGGRETQYF
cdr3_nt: TGTGCCAGCAGCCCCGGGGGAGCGGGGGGAAGGGAGACCCAGTACTTC

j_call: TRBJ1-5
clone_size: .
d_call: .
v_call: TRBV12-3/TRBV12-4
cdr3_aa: CASSLGGWNRGNQPQHF
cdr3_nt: TGTGCCAGCAGTTTGGGTGGATGGAATCGGGGCAATCAGCCCCAGCATTTT

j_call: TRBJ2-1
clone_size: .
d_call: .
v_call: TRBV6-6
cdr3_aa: CASRPAGGYNEQFF
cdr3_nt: TGTGCCAGCAGGCCAGCGGGTGGGTACAATGAGCAGTTCTTC

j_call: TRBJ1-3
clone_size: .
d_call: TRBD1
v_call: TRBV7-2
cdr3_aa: CASSLDGTGGGNTIYF
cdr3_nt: TGTGCCAGCAGCTTAGACGGGACAGGGGGCGGAAACACCATATATTTT

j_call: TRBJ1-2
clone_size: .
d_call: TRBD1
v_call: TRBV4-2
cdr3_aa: CASSQTGTVYYGYTF
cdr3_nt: TGTGCCAGCAGCCAAACCGGGACAGTTTATTATGGCTACACCTTC

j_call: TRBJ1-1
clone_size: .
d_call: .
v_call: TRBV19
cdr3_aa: CASSYYTEAFF
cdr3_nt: TGTGCCAGTAGTTATTACACTGAAGCTTTCTTT

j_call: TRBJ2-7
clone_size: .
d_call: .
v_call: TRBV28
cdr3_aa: CASSPPGYEQYF
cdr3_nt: TGTGCCAGCAGCCCGCCCGGTTACGAGCAGTACTTC

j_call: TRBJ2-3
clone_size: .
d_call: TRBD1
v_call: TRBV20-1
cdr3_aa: CSALPGQGTDTQYF
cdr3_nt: TGCAGTGCTCTTCCGGGACAGGGCACAGATACGCAGTATTTT

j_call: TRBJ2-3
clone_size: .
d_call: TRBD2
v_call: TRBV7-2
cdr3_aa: CGSGREDTQYF
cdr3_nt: TGCGGTAGCGGGAGGGAGGATACGCAGTATTTT

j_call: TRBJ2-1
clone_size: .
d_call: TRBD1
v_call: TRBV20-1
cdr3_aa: CSARDVTGGGFEQFF
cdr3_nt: TGCAGTGCCCGAGATGTTACAGGGGGCGGATTTGAGCAGTTCTTC

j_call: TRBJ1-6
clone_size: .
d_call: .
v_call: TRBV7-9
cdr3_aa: CASSGPGHTYNSPLHF
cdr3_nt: TGTGCCAGCAGCGGTCCGGGACACACGTATAATTCACCCCTCCACTTT

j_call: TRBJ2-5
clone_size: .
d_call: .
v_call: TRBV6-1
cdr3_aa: CASSEEVHVAQYF
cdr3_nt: TGTGCCAGCAGTGAGGAGGTGCACGTGGCCCAGTACTTC

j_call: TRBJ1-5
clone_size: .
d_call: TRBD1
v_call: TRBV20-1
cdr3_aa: CSATRGPTGPQHF
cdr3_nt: TGCAGTGCTACCAGGGGGCCCACGGGGCCCCAGCATTTT

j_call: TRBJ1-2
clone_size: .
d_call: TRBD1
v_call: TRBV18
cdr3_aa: CASSPRTGANNYGYTF
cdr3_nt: TGTGCCAGCTCACCGCGGACAGGGGCGAACAACTATGGCTACACCTTC

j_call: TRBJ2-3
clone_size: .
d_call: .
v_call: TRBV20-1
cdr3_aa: CSAPPGPSTDTQYF
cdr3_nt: TGCAGTGCCCCCCCGGGACCTTCCACCGATACGCAGTATTTT

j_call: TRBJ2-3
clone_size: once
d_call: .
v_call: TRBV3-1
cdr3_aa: CASSSRVSTDTQYF
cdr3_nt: TGTGCCAGCAGCTCCCGGGTCTCCACAGATACGCAGTATTTT

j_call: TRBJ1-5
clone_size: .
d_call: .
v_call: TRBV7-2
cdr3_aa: CASSFKPGNNQPQHF
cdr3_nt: TGTGCCAGCAGCTTTAAACCGGGAAATAATCAGCCCCAGCATTTT

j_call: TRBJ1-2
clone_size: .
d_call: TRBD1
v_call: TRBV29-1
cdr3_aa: CSAGGYYGYTF
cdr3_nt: TGCAGCGCAGGGGGCTACTATGGCTACACCTTC

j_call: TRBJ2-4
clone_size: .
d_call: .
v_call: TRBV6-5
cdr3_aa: CASSYSGTTLAKNIQYF
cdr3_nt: TGTGCCAGCAGTTACTCGGGGACAACGCTAGCCAAAAACATTCAGTACTTC

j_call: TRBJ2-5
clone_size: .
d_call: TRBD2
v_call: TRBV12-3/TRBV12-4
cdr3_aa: CASSLASGGLETQYF
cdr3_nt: TGTGCCAGCAGTTTGGCTAGCGGGGGCCTAGAGACCCAGTACTTC

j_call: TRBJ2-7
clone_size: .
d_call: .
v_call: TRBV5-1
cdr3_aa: CASSANPGHLLGVSAEQYF
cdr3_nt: TGCGCCAGCAGCGCCAATCCGGGACACTTGTTGGGCGTGAGTGCCGAGCAGTACTTC

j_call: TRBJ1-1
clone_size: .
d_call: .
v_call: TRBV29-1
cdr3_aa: CSVEDLRPVNTEAFF
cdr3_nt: TGCAGCGTTGAAGATCTTCGACCGGTGAACACTGAAGCTTTCTTT

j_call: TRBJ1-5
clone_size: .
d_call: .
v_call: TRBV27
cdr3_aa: CASRSGNQPQHF
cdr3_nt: TGTGCCAGCCGTTCAGGGAATCAGCCCCAGCATTTT

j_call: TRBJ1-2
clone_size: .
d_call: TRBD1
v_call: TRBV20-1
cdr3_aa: CSAKETGSYGYTF
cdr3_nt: TGCAGTGCCAAAGAGACAGGGTCCTATGGCTACACCTTC

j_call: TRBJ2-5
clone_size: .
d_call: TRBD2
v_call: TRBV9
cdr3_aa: CASSVEVTSGTTQYF
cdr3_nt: TGTGCCAGCAGCGTAGAGGTGACTAGCGGAACGACCCAGTACTTC

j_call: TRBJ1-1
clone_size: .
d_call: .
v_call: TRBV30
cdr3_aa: CAWSESVAAEAFF
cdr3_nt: TGTGCCTGGAGTGAGTCGGTGGCCGCTGAAGCTTTCTTT

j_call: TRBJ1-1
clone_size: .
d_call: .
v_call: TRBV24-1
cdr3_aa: CAIPKKQREAFF
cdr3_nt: TGTGCCATCCCCAAAAAACAGAGAGAAGCTTTCTTT

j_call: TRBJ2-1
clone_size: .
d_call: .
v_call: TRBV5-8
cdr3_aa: CASSLRQGGAVREQFF
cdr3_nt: TGTGCCAGCAGCTTGAGGCAGGGAGGAGCGGTGAGGGAGCAGTTCTTC

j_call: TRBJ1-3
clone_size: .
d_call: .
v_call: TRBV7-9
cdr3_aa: CASSLGGGNTIYF
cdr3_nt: TGTGCCAGCAGCTTGGGGGGCGGAAACACCATATATTTT

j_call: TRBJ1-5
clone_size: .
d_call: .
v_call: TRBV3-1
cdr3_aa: CASSDDSNQPQHF
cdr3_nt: TGTGCCAGCAGCGACGATAGCAATCAGCCCCAGCATTTT

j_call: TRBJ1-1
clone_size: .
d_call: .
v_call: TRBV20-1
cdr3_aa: CSAFAPPSYTEAFF
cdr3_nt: TGCAGTGCTTTCGCCCCACCCTCATACACTGAAGCTTTCTTT

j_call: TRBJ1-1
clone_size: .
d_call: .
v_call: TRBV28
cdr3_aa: CASSPPPGLNTEAFF
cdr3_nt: TGTGCCAGCAGTCCCCCGCCGGGCCTGAACACTGAAGCTTTCTTT

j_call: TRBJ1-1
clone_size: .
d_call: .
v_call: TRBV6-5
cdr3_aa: CASSYGVVKTEAFF
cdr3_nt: TGTGCCAGCAGCTACGGGGTGGTGAAGACTGAAGCTTTCTTT

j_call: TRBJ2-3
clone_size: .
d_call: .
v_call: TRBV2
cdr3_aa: CASSTDRWGTDTQYF
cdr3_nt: TGTGCCAGCAGTACCGATAGGTGGGGCACAGATACGCAGTATTTT

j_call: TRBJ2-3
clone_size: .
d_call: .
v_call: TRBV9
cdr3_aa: CASSLMEGAIDTQYF
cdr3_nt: TGTGCCAGCAGCCTTATGGAGGGGGCGATAGATACGCAGTATTTT

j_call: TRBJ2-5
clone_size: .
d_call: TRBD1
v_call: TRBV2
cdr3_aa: CASSGSGQEETQYF
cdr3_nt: TGTGCCAGCAGTGGGTCGGGACAGGAAGAGACCCAGTACTTC

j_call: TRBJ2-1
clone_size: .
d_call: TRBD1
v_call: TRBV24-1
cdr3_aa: CATSDFRTGYNNEQFF
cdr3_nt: TGTGCCACCAGTGATTTCCGGACAGGGTACAACAATGAGCAGTTCTTC

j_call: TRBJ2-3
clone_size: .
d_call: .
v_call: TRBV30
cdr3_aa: CACSPGGTDTQYF
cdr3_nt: TGTGCCTGTTCCCCGGGGGGCACAGATACGCAGTATTTT

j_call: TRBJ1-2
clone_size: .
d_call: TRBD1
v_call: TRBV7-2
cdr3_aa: CASSLRGTGTGVSYGYTF
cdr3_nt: TGTGCCAGCAGCTTGAGGGGGACAGGGACAGGGGTTTCCTATGGCTACACCTTC

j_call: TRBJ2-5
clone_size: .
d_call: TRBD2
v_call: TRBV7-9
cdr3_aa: CASSLGGLVPETQYF
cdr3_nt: TGTGCCAGCAGCTTAGGCGGACTAGTTCCAGAGACCCAGTACTTC

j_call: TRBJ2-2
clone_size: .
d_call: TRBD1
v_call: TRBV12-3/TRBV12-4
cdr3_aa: CASRTGGNTGELFF
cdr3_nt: TGTGCCAGCAGGACAGGGGGGAACACCGGGGAGCTGTTTTTT

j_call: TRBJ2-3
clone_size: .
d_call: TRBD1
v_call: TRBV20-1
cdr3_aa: CSARGTGVTDTQYF
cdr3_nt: TGCAGTGCTAGGGGGACAGGGGTGACAGATACGCAGTATTTT

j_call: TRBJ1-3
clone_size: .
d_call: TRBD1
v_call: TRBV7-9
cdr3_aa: CASSPPPGQGNF
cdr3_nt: TGTGCCAGCAGCCCCCCCCCGGGACAGGGGAATTTT

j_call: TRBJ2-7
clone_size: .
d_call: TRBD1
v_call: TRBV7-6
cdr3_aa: CASSKDRGGLSNEQYF
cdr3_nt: TGTGCCAGCAGCAAAGACAGGGGTGGGCTTTCTAACGAGCAGTACTTC

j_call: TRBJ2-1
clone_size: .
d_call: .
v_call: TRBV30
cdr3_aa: CAWSVSNGAEQFF
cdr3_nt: TGTGCCTGGAGTGTATCGAACGGGGCTGAGCAGTTCTTC